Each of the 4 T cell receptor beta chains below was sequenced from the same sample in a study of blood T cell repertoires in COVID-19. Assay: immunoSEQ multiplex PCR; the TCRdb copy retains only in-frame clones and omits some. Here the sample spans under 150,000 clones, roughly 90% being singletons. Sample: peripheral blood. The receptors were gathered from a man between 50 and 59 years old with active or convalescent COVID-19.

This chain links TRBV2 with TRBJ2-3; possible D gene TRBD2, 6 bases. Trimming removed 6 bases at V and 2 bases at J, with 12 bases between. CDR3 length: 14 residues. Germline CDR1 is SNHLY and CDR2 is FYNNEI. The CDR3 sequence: CASSAGPVTDTQYF. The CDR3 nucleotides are TGTGCCAGCAGCGCGGGACCAGTCACAGATACGCAGTATTTT.

CDR3 region: CASSLMGSPAFF. The CDR3 DNA is TGTGCCAGCAGCTTGATGGGCTCGCCAGCTTTCTTT. J is TRBJ1-1 and V is TRBV7-2, with D unresolved. The CDR3 has 12 amino acids. V was trimmed by 3 bases and J by 10 bases, leaving 12 bases between them. Germline-derived CDR1 and CDR2 are SGHTA and FQGNSA. Variable domain in full (rest from reference TRBV7-2 and TRBJ1-1): GAGVSQSPSNKVTEKGKDVELRCDPISGHTALYWYRQSLGQGLEFLIYFQGNSAPDKSGLPSDRFSAERTGGSVSTLTIQRTQQEDSAVYLCASSLMGSPAFFGQGTRLTVV.

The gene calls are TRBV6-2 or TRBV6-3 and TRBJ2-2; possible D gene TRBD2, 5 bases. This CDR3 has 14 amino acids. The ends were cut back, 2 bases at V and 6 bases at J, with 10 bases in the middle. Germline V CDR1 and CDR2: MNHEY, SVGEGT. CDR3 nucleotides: TGTGCCAGCAGTTACCGGACTGCCCCCGGGGAGCTGTTTTTT. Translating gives CASSYRTAPGELFF.

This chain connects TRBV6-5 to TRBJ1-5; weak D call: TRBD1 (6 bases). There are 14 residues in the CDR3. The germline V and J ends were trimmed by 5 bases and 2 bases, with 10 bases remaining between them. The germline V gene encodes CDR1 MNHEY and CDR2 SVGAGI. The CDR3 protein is CASSTRQGNQPQHF. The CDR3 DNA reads TGTGCCAGCAGTACTCGACAGGGCAATCAGCCCCAGCATTTT.